This record covers a single T cell receptor (beta chain). The target antigen is unknown. This record belongs to a study of graft-versus-host responses after intestinal transplantation. Looking at the study overall: Uniformly, recipients were administered anti-thymocyte globulin induction with subsequent tacrolimus and steroids for roughly three years. Whole-study findings and limits: Marrow from the recipient contained GvH clones, some of which had appeared first in ileum or blood.

CDR1 and CDR2 from the germline V gene are WSHSY and SAAADI. There are 12 residues in the CDR3. Trimming pared 8 bases from V and 5 bases from J, leaving 12 bases between. TCRdb's copy holds only in-frame clones and misses some; the assay was immunoSEQ multiplex PCR. The sample consists of 20,000 to 25,000 clones, 92% of them appearing once. Sequenced material: PBMCs, taken roughly 260 days after intestinal transplant. This receptor was obtained from a human patient who received an intestinal transplant, so some T cells may come from the graft donor. The chain carries TRBV10-2 and TRBJ1-2; D unresolved. The DNA for the CDR3 is TGCGCCAGCTCGGGCAGTCCTTATGGCTACACCTTC. It encodes CASSGSPYGYTF.